Here is one TCR beta chain with its context. The antigen is undetermined. This entry belongs to a study of cytomegalovirus exposure and HLA in healthy donors. At the level of the study: Approximately 190 million T cells yielded 117 million unique TCR beta sequences in earlier analysis. Findings and limits, study-wide: V- and J-gene trimming of TCR beta was linked (in a later analysis) to a missense DCLRE1C variant.

PCR used 60 Vbeta primers and 13 Jbeta primers. Study processing details: Roughly 76 million unique TCR beta chains, roughly 11 million of them shared, were counted by a later analysis. TCRdb's table, derived via immunoSEQ multiplex PCR, lists solely in-frame clones and lacks some. D and trimming were read from the DNA, whereas the V and J calls and clone size are those reported in that table. The table includes some 130,000 clones, approximately 61% detected once. The CDR3 length is 17 residues. Trimming took 5 bases from V and 0 from J, leaving 19 bases between them. Germline-derived CDR1 and CDR2 are SGHTA and FQGNSA.

This chain links TRBV7-2 with TRBJ2-5, with a weak D call TRBD1 (5 bases). The sample taken for sequencing was PBMCs. This TCR came from a human donor in good health. CDR3 amino acids: CASSRLKTVGYQETQYF. The CDR3 DNA is TGTGCCAGCAGCCGTCTCAAGACAGTGGGGTACCAAGAGACCCAGTACTTC.